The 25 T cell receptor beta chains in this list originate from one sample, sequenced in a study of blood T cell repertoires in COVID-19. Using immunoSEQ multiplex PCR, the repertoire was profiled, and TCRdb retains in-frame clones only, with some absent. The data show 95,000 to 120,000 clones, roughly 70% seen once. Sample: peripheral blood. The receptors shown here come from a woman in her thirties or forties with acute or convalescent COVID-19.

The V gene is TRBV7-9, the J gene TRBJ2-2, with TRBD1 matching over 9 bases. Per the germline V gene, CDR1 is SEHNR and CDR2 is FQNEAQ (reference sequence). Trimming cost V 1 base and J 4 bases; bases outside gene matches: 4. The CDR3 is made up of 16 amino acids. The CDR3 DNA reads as TGTGCCAGCAGCTTAGACAGGGGGCACGGCACCGGGGAGCTGTTTTTT. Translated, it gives CASSLDRGHGTGELFF. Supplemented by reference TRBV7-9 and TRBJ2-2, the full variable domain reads DTGVSQNPRHKITKRGQNVTFRCDPISEHNRLYWYRQTLGQGPEFLTYFQNEAQLEKSRLLSDRFSAERPKGSFSTLEIQRTEQGDSAMYLCASSLDRGHGTGELFFGEGSRLTVL.

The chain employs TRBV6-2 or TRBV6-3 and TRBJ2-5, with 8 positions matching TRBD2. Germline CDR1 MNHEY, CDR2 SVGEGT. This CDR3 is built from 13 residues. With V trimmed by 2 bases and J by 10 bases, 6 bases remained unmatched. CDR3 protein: CASSYGAGGVQYF. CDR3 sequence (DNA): TGTGCCAGCAGTTACGGCGCGGGAGGAGTCCAGTACTTC.

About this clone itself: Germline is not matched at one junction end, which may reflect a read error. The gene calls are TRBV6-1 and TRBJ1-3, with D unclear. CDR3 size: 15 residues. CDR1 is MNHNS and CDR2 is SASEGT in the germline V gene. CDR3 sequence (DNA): TGTGCCAGCTGTGAGAACTCCAACTCTGGAAACACCATATATTTT. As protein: CASCENSNSGNTIYF.

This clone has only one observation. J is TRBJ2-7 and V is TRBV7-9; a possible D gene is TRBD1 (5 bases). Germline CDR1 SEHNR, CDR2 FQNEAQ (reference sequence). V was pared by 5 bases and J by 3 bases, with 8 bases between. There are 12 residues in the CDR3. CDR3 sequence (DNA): TGTGCCAGCAGCGTACAGGACTACGAGCAGTACTTC. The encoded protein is CASSVQDYEQYF.

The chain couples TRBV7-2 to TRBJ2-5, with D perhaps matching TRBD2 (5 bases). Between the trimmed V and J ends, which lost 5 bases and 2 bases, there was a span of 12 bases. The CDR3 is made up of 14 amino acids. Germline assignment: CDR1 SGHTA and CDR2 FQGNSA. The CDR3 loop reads CASSGARGQETQYF. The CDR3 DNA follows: TGTGCCAGCAGCGGAGCCCGGGGACAAGAGACCCAGTACTTC.

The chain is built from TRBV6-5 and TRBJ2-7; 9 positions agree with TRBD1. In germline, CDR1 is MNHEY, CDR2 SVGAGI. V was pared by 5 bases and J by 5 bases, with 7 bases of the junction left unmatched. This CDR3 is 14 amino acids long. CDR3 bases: TGTGCCAGCAGTCCCGGGGACAGGGTCCACGAGCAGTACTTC. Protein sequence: CASSPGDRVHEQYF.

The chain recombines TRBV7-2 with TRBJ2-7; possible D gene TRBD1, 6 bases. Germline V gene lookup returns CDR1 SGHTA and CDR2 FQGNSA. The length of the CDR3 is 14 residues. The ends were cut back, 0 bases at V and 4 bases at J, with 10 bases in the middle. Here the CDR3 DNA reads TGTGCCAGCAGCTTAGCCACAGGGCTATACGAGCAGTACTTC. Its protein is CASSLATGLYEQYF. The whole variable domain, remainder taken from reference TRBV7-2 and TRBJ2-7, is GAGVSQSPSNKVTEKGKDVELRCDPISGHTALYWYRQSLGQGLEFLIYFQGNSAPDKSGLPSDRFSAERTGGSVSTLTIQRTQQEDSAVYLCASSLATGLYEQYFGPGTRLTVT.

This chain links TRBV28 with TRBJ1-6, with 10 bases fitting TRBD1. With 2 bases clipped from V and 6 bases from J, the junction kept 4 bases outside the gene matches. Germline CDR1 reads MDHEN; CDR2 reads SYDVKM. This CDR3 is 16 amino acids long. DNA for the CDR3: TGTGCCAGCAGTTTAGGTGGGGACAGGGGTAATTCACCCCTCCACTTT. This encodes CASSLGGDRGNSPLHF.

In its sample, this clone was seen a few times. Here the CDR3 reads CASRDLTGNTIYF. The CDR3 nucleotides read TGTGCCAGCAGAGACTTGACTGGAAACACCATATATTTT. V is TRBV14 and J is TRBJ1-3; unclear D gene. The CDR3 sequence is 13 residues long. The V end lost 6 bases, the J end lost 2 bases, and 8 bases lay between the germline ends. Germline V gene data show CDR1 as SGHDN and CDR2 as FVKESK.

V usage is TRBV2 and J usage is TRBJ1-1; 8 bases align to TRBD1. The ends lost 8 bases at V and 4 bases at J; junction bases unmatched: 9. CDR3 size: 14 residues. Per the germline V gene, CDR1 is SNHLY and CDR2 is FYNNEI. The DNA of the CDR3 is TGTGCCAGCGGACAGGGACGAGGGAGCACTGAAGCTTTCTTT. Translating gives CASGQGRGSTEAFF.

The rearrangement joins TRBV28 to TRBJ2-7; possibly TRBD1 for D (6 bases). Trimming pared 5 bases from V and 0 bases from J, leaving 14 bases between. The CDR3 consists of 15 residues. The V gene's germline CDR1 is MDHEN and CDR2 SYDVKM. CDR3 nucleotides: TGTGCCAGCAGTAATCAGGGGTCGAGCTCCTACGAGCAGTACTTC. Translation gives CASSNQGSSSYEQYF.

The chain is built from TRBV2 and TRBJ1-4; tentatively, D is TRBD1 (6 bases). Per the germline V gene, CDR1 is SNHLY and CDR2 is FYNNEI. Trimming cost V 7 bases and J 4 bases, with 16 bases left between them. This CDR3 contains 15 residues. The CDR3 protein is CASTSGDSGNEKLFF. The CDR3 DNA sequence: TGTGCCAGCACCTCAGGGGATTCGGGTAATGAAAAACTGTTTTTT.

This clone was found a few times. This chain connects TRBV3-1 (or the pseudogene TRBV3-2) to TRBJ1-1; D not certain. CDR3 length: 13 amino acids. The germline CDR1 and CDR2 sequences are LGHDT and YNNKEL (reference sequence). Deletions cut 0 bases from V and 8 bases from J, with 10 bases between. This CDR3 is CASSQDGLREAFF. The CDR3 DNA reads TGTGCCAGCAGCCAAGACGGCCTGCGGGAAGCTTTCTTT.

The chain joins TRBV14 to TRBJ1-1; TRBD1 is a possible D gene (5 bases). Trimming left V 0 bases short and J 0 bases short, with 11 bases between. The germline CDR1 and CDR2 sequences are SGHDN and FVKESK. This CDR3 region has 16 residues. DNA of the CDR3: TGTGCCAGCAGCCAAGATTGGGGCCGGGTGAACACTGAAGCTTTCTTT. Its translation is CASSQDWGRVNTEAFF.

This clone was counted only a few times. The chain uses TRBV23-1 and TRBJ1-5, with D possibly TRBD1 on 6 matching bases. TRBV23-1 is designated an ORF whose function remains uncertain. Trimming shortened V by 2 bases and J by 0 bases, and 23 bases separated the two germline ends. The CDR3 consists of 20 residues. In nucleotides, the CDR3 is TGCGCCAGCAGTCAACAAATTTGTGTCGGGACACCAAATAGCAATCAGCCCCAGCATTTT. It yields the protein CASSQQICVGTPNSNQPQHF.

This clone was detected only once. The CDR3 sequence: CASSQQGSTEAFF. The CDR3 DNA reads TGTGCCAGTAGTCAGCAGGGGAGCACTGAAGCTTTCTTT. J is TRBJ1-1 and V is TRBV19; D perhaps matches TRBD1 (6 bases). Germline lookup yields CDR1 LNHDA and CDR2 SQIVND (reference sequence). The CDR3 is made up of 13 amino acids. Trimming took off 5 bases at V and 4 bases at J, with 11 bases between the two ends.

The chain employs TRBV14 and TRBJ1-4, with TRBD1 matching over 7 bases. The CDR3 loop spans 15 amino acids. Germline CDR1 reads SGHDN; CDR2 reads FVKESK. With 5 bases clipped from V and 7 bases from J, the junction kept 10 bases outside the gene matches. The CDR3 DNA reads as TGTGCCAGCAGCGCTACAGGGGAAGGCTCTGAAAAACTGTTTTTT. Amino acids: CASSATGEGSEKLFF.

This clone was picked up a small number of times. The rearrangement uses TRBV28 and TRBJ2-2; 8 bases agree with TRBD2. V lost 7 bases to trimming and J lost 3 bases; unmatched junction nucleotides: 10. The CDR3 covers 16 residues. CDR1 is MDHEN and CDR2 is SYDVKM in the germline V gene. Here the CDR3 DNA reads TGTGCCAGCACGGTAGCGGGGAGCCGGGACACCGGGGAGCTGTTTTTT. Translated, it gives CASTVAGSRDTGELFF.

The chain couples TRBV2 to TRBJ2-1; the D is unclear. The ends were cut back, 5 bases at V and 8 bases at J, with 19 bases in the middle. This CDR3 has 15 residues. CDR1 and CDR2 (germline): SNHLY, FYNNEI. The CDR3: CASSLSGLLLDEQFF. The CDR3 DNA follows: TGTGCCAGCAGTTTATCGGGTCTACTTCTCGATGAGCAGTTCTTC.

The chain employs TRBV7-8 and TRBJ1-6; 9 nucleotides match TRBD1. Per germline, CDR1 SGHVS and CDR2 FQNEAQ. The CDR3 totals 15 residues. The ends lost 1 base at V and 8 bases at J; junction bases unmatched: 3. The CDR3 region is CASSLGDRDHSPLHF. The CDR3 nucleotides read TGTGCCAGCAGCTTAGGGGACAGGGACCATTCACCCCTCCACTTT.

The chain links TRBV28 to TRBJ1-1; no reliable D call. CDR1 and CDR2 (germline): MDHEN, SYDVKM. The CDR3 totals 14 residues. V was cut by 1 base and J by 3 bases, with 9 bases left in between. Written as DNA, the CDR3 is TGTGCCAGCAGTTTATTAGGGAGAGACACTGAAGCTTTCTTT. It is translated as CASSLLGRDTEAFF.

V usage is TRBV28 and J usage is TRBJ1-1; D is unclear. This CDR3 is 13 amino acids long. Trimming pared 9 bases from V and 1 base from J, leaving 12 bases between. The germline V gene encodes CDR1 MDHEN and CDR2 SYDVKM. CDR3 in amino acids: CASISARNTEAFF. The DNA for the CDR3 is TGTGCCAGTATTTCCGCCAGGAACACTGAAGCTTTCTTT. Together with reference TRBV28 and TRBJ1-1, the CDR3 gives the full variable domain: DVKVTQSSRYLVKRTGEKVFLECVQDMDHENMFWYRQDPGLGLRLIYFSYDVKMKEKGDIPEGYSVSREKKERFSLILESASTNQTSMYLCASISARNTEAFFGQGTRLTVV.

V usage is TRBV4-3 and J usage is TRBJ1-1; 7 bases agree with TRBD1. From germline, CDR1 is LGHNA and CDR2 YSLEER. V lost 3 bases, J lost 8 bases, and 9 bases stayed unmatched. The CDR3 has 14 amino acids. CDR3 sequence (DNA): TGCGCCAGCAGCCACTCAGGGGGTTTACAAGAAGCTTTCTTT. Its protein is CASSHSGGLQEAFF.

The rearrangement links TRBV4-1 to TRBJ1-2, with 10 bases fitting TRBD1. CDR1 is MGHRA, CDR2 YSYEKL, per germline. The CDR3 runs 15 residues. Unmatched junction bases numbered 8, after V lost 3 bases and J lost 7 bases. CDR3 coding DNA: TGCGCCAGCAGCCAGGCCCAGGGACAGGGGCTTGGCTACACCTTC. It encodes CASSQAQGQGLGYTF.

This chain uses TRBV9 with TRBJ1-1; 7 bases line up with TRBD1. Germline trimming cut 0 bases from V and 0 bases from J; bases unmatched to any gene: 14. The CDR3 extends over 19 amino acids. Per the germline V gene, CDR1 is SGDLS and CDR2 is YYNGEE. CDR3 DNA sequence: TGTGCCAGCAGCGTAGGGACAGGCCCATCTCGAGGGATGAACACTGAAGCTTTCTTT. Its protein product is CASSVGTGPSRGMNTEAFF. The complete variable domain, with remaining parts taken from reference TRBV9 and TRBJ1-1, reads DSGVTQTPKHLITATGQRVTLRCSPRSGDLSVYWYQQSLDQGLQFLIQYYNGEERAKGNILERFSAQQFPDLHSELNLSSLELGDSALYFCASSVGTGPSRGMNTEAFFGQGTRLTVV.